In its sample, the clone carrying this T cell receptor (beta chain) was seen once. These data are taken from a study of blood T cell repertoires in COVID-19. Study in general: Sources were T cells, B-cell-depleted T cells, or PBMCs; the material itself was cDNA or gDNA.

Original processing methods: Reference gene primer amplification gave nucleated cell count estimates. Here immunoSEQ multiplex PCR was the method, and the copy in TCRdb shows in-frame clones only, minus some. That table is the source of V, J and clone size, and D and trimming were worked out from the DNA. The table includes over 100,000 clones, roughly three quarters detected once. Germline values: CDR1 MDHEN, CDR2 SYDVKM. V lost 6 bases to trimming and J lost 6 bases, with 6 bases between them. This CDR3 comprises 11 residues. Sequencing used peripheral blood. The J gene is TRBJ2-1, the V gene TRBV28; D is ambiguous. This TCR was sampled from a woman aged 70-85 years with acute or convalescent COVID-19. The CDR3 region is CASSPLNEQFF. For the CDR3, the DNA is TGTGCCAGCAGCCCACTCAATGAGCAGTTCTTC.